These T cell receptor beta chains were read from a single sample in a study of blood T cell repertoires in COVID-19. Using immunoSEQ multiplex PCR, the repertoire was profiled, and TCRdb retains in-frame clones only, with some absent. This sample has roughly 240,000 clones, with about 82% found just once. Sequenced material: PBMCs or T cells enriched from blood (not recorded which). These receptors all come from a woman between 45 and 65 years old with acute COVID-19. CDR3s include the opening cysteine and the closing phenylalanine or tryptophan. Each record gives: CDR3 DNA, CDR3 protein, clone size, J gene, D gene, V gene. A D gene is named only where the DNA matches it firmly. Clone sizes are given selectively: once, few, many, or a class where the clone is expanded.

TGCGCCAGCACCCTCATCCCGGGGAGGGGGGAAGAGACCCAGTACTTC	CASTLIPGRGEETQYF	.	TRBJ2-5	.	TRBV4-1
TGTGCCAGCAGTTTACAGACCGGGGAGCTGTTTTTT	CASSLQTGELFF	.	TRBJ2-2	.	TRBV12-3/TRBV12-4
TGTGCCAGCAGCGCAAGACTAGCGGGGGGTTCCTACGAGCAGTACTTC	CASSARLAGGSYEQYF	few	TRBJ2-7	.	TRBV21-1
TGCGCCAGCAGCCAAGATGCTCTAGCGGGGGCTGAGCAGTTCTTC	CASSQDALAGAEQFF	.	TRBJ2-1	TRBD2	TRBV4-3
TGTGCCAGCAGTGAACGACAGGACGAGCAGTACTTC	CASSERQDEQYF	.	TRBJ2-7	.	TRBV2
TGTGCCAGCAGCTTGCGACTAGCGGGGGGACGCACAGATACGCAGTATTTT	CASSLRLAGGRTDTQYF	.	TRBJ2-3	TRBD2	TRBV7-2
TGTGCCAGCAGCTTAATGCCTAGCACTGAGCAGTTCTTC	CASSLMPSTEQFF	.	TRBJ2-1	.	TRBV7-9
TGTGCCAGCAGCCAAACAGGGTGGGGAGCTTTCTTT	CASSQTGWGAFF	.	TRBJ1-1	.	TRBV3-1/TRBV3-2
TGTGCCAGCACAATGGATGGGGCAGGGGCCACTGAAGCTTTCTTT	CASTMDGAGATEAFF	.	TRBJ1-1	.	TRBV27
TGCGCCAGCAGCCAAGGCGCTAACTATGGCTACACCTTC	CASSQGANYGYTF	.	TRBJ1-2	.	TRBV4-1
TGTGCCAGCAGGAGGGTTACTGAAGCTTTCTTT	CASRRVTEAFF	.	TRBJ1-1	.	TRBV12-3/TRBV12-4
TGTGCCAGCAGCCCCCCGGGTGGGAGCACTGAAGCTTTCTTT	CASSPPGGSTEAFF	.	TRBJ1-1	.	TRBV7-8
TGTGCCAGCAGCGTAGGGGCCAGGGAAAGACAAGAGACCCAGTACTTC	CASSVGARERQETQYF	.	TRBJ2-5	.	TRBV9
TGTGCCAGCAGCGCGGGACAGGTGGGAAGGATCACCATATATTTT	CASSAGQVGRITIYF	.	TRBJ1-3	TRBD1	TRBV7-9
TGTGCCTGGAGGAAAGGAGGCCCCCGCCCCCTCGGTTACGAGCAGTACTTC	CAWRKGGPRPLGYEQYF	.	TRBJ2-7	.	TRBV30
TGTGCCAGCAGCTCCCTCGGCGGTGAGAACACCGGGGAGCTGTTTTTT	CASSSLGGENTGELFF	.	TRBJ2-2	.	TRBV7-2
TGTGCCAGCAGCCAAGAACCCGGGACTAACTATGGCTACACCTTC	CASSQEPGTNYGYTF	.	TRBJ1-2	.	TRBV14
TGTGCCAGTAGTATGGGGACAGGAGGCTCTGGAAACACCATATATTTT	CASSMGTGGSGNTIYF	.	TRBJ1-3	TRBD1	TRBV19
TGTGCAAGTCGCTCTAGGGGGTCGGACAGGGGGAAATTGCGGCAGTACTTC	CASRSRGSDRGKLRQYF	once	TRBJ2-7	.	TRBV12-2
TGTGCCTGGAGTGTATTGGGGACAGGGCGGTCTGGCTACACCTTC	CAWSVLGTGRSGYTF	.	TRBJ1-2	TRBD1	TRBV30
TGTGCCAGCATAGGGGGTGGATACGGCCCGATCGGCTACACCTTC	CASIGGGYGPIGYTF	.	TRBJ1-2	.	TRBV6-5
TGCAGCGTATCAGGACAGGGCAAACTGTTTTTT	CSVSGQGKLFF	.	TRBJ1-4	TRBD1	TRBV29-1
TGTGCCAGTAGTATCGCAGGGTGGCAGCCCCAGCATTTT	CASSIAGWQPQHF	many	TRBJ1-5	.	TRBV19
TGTGCCAGCAGCCAAGGAGCGGGGGCGGTAGATACGCAGTATTTT	CASSQGAGAVDTQYF	.	TRBJ2-3	TRBD2	TRBV3-1/TRBV3-2
TGTGCCAGCAGCGCCGATAGGAGAGGGAATTCACCCCTCCACTTT	CASSADRRGNSPLHF	.	TRBJ1-6	.	TRBV9
TGTGCCAGCTCACCACTGGGACAGGGACTAGAGACCCAGTACTTC	CASSPLGQGLETQYF	once	TRBJ2-5	TRBD1	TRBV18
TGTGCCAGCAGCTTAGGGACAGGGCCCACCGGGGAGCTGTTTTTT	CASSLGTGPTGELFF	once	TRBJ2-2	TRBD1	TRBV11-2
TGCGCCAGCAGTGAGTCGGGCAGGGCCACTGAAGCTTTCTTT	CASSESGRATEAFF	.	TRBJ1-1	.	TRBV10-1
TGTGCCAGCAGCTTAGCGGGACAAAGCTATGGCTACACCTTC	CASSLAGQSYGYTF	.	TRBJ1-2	.	TRBV7-8
TGTGCCAGCAGCCCCCCGGGACAAGGAAACACCATATATTTT	CASSPPGQGNTIYF	.	TRBJ1-3	.	TRBV3-1/TRBV3-2
TGTGCCAGCAGTGCCGGACAGTACACCGGGGAGCTGTTTTTT	CASSAGQYTGELFF	.	TRBJ2-2	.	TRBV6-2/TRBV6-3
TGTGCCACCAGAGTTGGGGCGCCTAGCACTGAAGCTTTCTTT	CATRVGAPSTEAFF	.	TRBJ1-1	.	TRBV10-3
TGTGCCAGCAGCTTAGATAGTGGGGGCGGTGAAAAACTGTTTTTT	CASSLDSGGGEKLFF	.	TRBJ1-4	.	TRBV11-2
TGTGCCACCAGTGATTCCCGCAAGGGGGACGGGGAGCTGTTTTTT	CATSDSRKGDGELFF	.	TRBJ2-2	.	TRBV24-1
TGTGCCATCAGCGGACAGGGGGCAACTAATGAAAAACTGTTTTTT	CAISGQGATNEKLFF	.	TRBJ1-4	TRBD1	TRBV10-3
TGTGCCACCAGTGAAGCGGGGGCCAACACAGATACGCAGTATTTT	CATSEAGANTDTQYF	.	TRBJ2-3	TRBD2	TRBV24-1
TGTGCCAGCAGTCAACTGACAGGGTACGGGCAGTTCTTC	CASSQLTGYGQFF	.	TRBJ2-1	TRBD1	TRBV5-8
TGTGCCAGCTCACCATTCTCGGTGACAGGGGGTAACGGCAATGAGCAGTTCTTC	CASSPFSVTGGNGNEQFF	.	TRBJ2-1	TRBD1	TRBV18
TGTGCCAGCAGCCCTTCCCGTGGGGCAGGTTCCTACGAGCAGTACTTC	CASSPSRGAGSYEQYF	once	TRBJ2-7	.	TRBV9
TGTGCCAGCAGGCGACAGGGGCCGAGTGCGGACACCTTC	CASRRQGPSADTF	.	TRBJ1-2	TRBD1	TRBV6-5
TGTGCCAGCAGTGAACACACAGGTTTCAATCAGCCCCAGCATTTT	CASSEHTGFNQPQHF	.	TRBJ1-5	.	TRBV25-1
TGTGCCGGAGGTGGGGGCGGGGGGGCACATACGCAGTATTTT	CAGGGGGGAHTQYF	once	TRBJ2-3	TRBD2	TRBV30
TGTGCCAGCAGAGTGAGGGGGGGCACCCAAGAGACCCAGTACTTC	CASRVRGGTQETQYF	.	TRBJ2-5	.	TRBV5-4
TGTGCCATCAGTGAGTCGATGACTCCCAATGAAAAACTGTTTTTT	CAISESMTPNEKLFF	.	TRBJ1-4	.	TRBV10-3